This TCR beta chain derives from a study of shared T cell receptors in the human thymus. Profiled with immunoSEQ multiplex PCR; TCRdb holds only in-frame clones, not every one. This table has 600,000 or so clones, approximately 89% appearing once. Germline V gene sequence: CDR1 SGHVS, CDR2 FQNEAQ. The CDR3 runs 17 residues. V lost 5 bases to trimming and J lost 5 bases; unmatched junction nucleotides: 15. These sequences were also reported in another study, on human thymus T cells. That source adds: Donation was from healthy Finnish infants who were having corrective surgery that addressed congenital heart defects. Resections were taken during corrective heart surgery, and the thymus tissue came from these. Repertoires from thymus and blood appeared to show biased V and J gene usage. Related reports documented highly overlapping thymic repertoires among unrelated individuals.

This chain connects TRBV7-8 to TRBJ2-7, with 10 bases fitting TRBD1. The sequence derives from a boy younger than two with a congenital heart defect. Sequenced: thymocytes. The CDR3 protein is CASSTNLGRQGAHEQYF. The CDR3 nucleotides read TGTGCCAGCAGCACAAACCTGGGGAGACAGGGGGCCCACGAGCAGTACTTC. Full variable domain (remainder filled in from reference TRBV7-8 and TRBJ2-7): GAGVSQSPRYKVAKRGQDVALRCDPISGHVSLFWYQQALGQGPEFLTYFQNEAQLDKSGLPSDRFFAERPEGSVSTLKIQRTQQEDSAVYLCASSTNLGRQGAHEQYFGPGTRLTVT.